This is a list of T cell receptor beta chains from one sample in a study of shared clonotypes between healthy human individuals. Here immunoSEQ multiplex PCR was the method, and the copy in TCRdb shows in-frame clones only, minus some. The data show around 500,000 clones, with around 75% seen just once and about 13% held by the top ten. Source material: PBMCs. All receptors come from a woman in her forties in good health. Some clones in this sample may be carry-over from other donors' samples. Both conserved end residues are part of each CDR3. A D gene is named only where the DNA matches it firmly. Only some rows state a clone size, as once, few, many or a class for expanded clones.

V gene,J gene,clone size,D gene,CDR3 protein,CDR3 DNA
TRBV5-1,TRBJ1-2,-,-,CASSLVSNYGYTF,TGCGCCAGCAGCTTGGTTTCTAACTATGGCTACACCTTC
TRBV2,TRBJ1-3,-,-,CAGRRGGSGNTIYF,TGTGCCGGACGGAGGGGAGGGTCGGGAAACACCATATATTTT
TRBV10-1,TRBJ1-2,few,-,CASSAGQNYGYTF,TGCGCCAGCAGTGCGGGCCAGAACTATGGCTACACCTTC
TRBV19,TRBJ1-5,-,-,CASSIQDIYSNQPQHF,TGTGCCAGTAGTATTCAGGACATCTATAGCAATCAGCCCCAGCATTTT
TRBV5-4,TRBJ2-1,-,-,CASSPQGFSYNEQFF,TGTGCCAGCAGCCCACAGGGTTTTTCCTACAATGAGCAGTTCTTC
TRBV7-1,TRBJ2-1,-,-,CASSLTFASEQFF,TGTGCCAGCAGTCTCACTTTTGCAAGTGAGCAGTTCTTC
TRBV30,TRBJ2-2,-,TRBD1,CAWSVQGAGELFF,TGTGCCTGGAGTGTACAGGGGGCCGGGGAGCTGTTTTTT
TRBV6-1,TRBJ1-2,-,-,CASSEAGPDYGYTF,TGTGCCAGCAGTGAGGCAGGACCAGACTATGGCTACACCTTC
TRBV30,TRBJ2-5,-,-,CAWSEETQYF,TGTGCCTGGAGTGAGGAGACCCAGTACTTC
TRBV6-1,TRBJ1-1,-,-,CASSESGGVSVAFF,TGTGCCAGCAGTGAATCGGGGGGGGTTTCAGTAGCTTTCTTT
TRBV10-1,TRBJ2-7,-,-,CASSEGGGEQYF,TGCGCCAGCAGTGAAGGGGGAGGGGAGCAGTACTTC
TRBV5-6,TRBJ1-2,-,-,CASSWGDGTNYGYTF,TGTGCCAGCAGCTGGGGGGACGGTACTAACTATGGCTACACCTTC
TRBV19,TRBJ2-1,many,TRBD2,CASSVGLAGLRAEQFF,TGTGCCAGTAGTGTTGGACTAGCGGGACTCCGGGCTGAGCAGTTCTTC
TRBV29-1,TRBJ1-2,-,-,CSVDGRGLSYTF,TGCAGCGTTGACGGTCGCGGTTTGAGCTACACCTTC
TRBV2,TRBJ2-7,-,-,CASTAGGGASYEQYF,TGTGCCAGCACCGCTGGTGGAGGGGCCTCCTACGAGCAGTACTTC
TRBV19,TRBJ1-5,few,-,CASSISIPSNQPQHF,TGTGCCAGTAGTATTTCGATCCCTAGCAATCAGCCCCAGCATTTT
TRBV5-4,TRBJ2-3,-,TRBD2,CASSTGLAGGMDTQYF,TGTGCCAGCAGCACCGGACTAGCGGGAGGGATGGATACGCAGTATTTT
TRBV29-1,TRBJ1-2,-,TRBD1,CSVEDGQGAGYTF,TGCAGCGTTGAAGATGGACAGGGTGCGGGCTACACCTTC
TRBV30,TRBJ1-2,-,-,CAQGGGLRANYGYTF,TGTGCCCAAGGAGGCGGATTAAGGGCTAACTATGGCTACACCTTC
TRBV30,TRBJ1-3,-,TRBD1,CAWRGDSYSGNTIYF,TGTGCCTGGAGGGGGGACAGCTACTCTGGAAACACCATATATTTT
TRBV6-1,TRBJ2-7,-,TRBD2,CASSDRAGVYEQYF,TGTGCCAGCAGTGATCGAGCGGGAGTCTACGAGCAGTACTTC
TRBV5-6,TRBJ1-4,few,-,CASSPGGPNEKLFF,TGTGCCAGCAGCCCCGGGGGGCCAAATGAAAAACTGTTTTTT
TRBV7-2,TRBJ2-5,-,-,CASSLGTGSGETQYF,TGTGCCAGCAGCTTAGGAACGGGGTCTGGGGAGACCCAGTACTTC
TRBV28,TRBJ2-7,-,-,CASSYYYEQYF,TGTGCCAGCAGTTATTACTACGAGCAGTACTTC
TRBV30,TRBJ2-1,-,-,CAWAQEGSSYNEQFF,TGTGCCTGGGCCCAGGAAGGGAGCTCCTACAATGAGCAGTTCTTC
TRBV2,TRBJ2-2,-,TRBD2,CASTVAGGHTGELFF,TGTGCCAGCACCGTAGCGGGAGGGCACACCGGGGAGCTGTTTTTT
TRBV10-2,TRBJ1-1,once,TRBD1,CASRTGAVNTEAFF,TGCGCCAGCAGGACAGGGGCGGTGAACACTGAAGCTTTCTTT
TRBV29-1,TRBJ2-2,-,TRBD1,CSVSRTGSNTGELFF,TGCAGCGTTTCTAGGACAGGGTCGAACACCGGGGAGCTGTTTTTT
TRBV18,TRBJ2-2,many,-,CASSPRGDTGELFF,TGTGCCAGCTCACCCAGGGGAGACACCGGGGAGCTGTTTTTT
TRBV11-3,TRBJ1-1,-,TRBD1,CASSPAGTATEAFF,TGTGCCAGCAGCCCGGCCGGGACAGCCACTGAAGCTTTCTTT
TRBV28,TRBJ1-2,-,TRBD1,CASSLHSGGGGYTF,TGTGCCAGCAGTTTACACTCAGGGGGCGGTGGCTACACCTTC
TRBV7-2,TRBJ1-5,-,TRBD1,CASSPDRRGNQPQHF,TGTGCCAGCAGTCCGGACAGGAGGGGGAATCAGCCCCAGCATTTT